A selection of T cell receptor beta chains follows, all from one sample in a study of naive and memory T cell subsets. TCRdb reprocessed the UMI-ligation and nested PCR reads with MiXCR, giving one entry per CDR3 protein. This sample carries roughly 40,000 distinct CDR3 sequences, roughly 14% of them seen once, and the ten largest clones take around 23%. The sequenced sample was effector memory CD4+ T cells from blood. These receptors originate from a human donor in good health. The conserved cysteine and the conserved F or W are not part of the CDR3 here. The D gene is left open where the match is weak.

d_call: TRBD2; v_call: TRBV19; j_call: TRBJ2-7; cdr3_aa: ASSYGLAGVEQY
d_call: NA; v_call: TRBV7-9; j_call: TRBJ2-7; cdr3_aa: ASSFGENSYEQY
d_call: TRBD1; v_call: TRBV20-1; j_call: TRBJ2-1; cdr3_aa: SAVSPGQGRNEQF
d_call: TRBD1; v_call: TRBV19; j_call: TRBJ1-2; cdr3_aa: ASRTGGYGYT
d_call: NA; v_call: TRBV20-1; j_call: TRBJ2-7; cdr3_aa: SASDRYRSYEQY
d_call: NA; v_call: TRBV12-5; j_call: TRBJ2-5; cdr3_aa: ASGLVGQSQY
d_call: NA; v_call: TRBV20-1; j_call: TRBJ2-7; cdr3_aa: SASLSQSNPYEQY
d_call: NA; v_call: TRBV20-1; j_call: TRBJ1-5; cdr3_aa: SARDRTANQPQH
d_call: TRBD2; v_call: TRBV20-1; j_call: TRBJ2-1; cdr3_aa: SAGTSGRADNEQF
d_call: NA; v_call: TRBV20-1; j_call: TRBJ2-3; cdr3_aa: SARDAVASDTQY
d_call: NA; v_call: TRBV28; j_call: TRBJ1-2; cdr3_aa: ASSLDGYYGYT
d_call: NA; v_call: TRBV9; j_call: TRBJ2-5; cdr3_aa: ASSVGVRVRGGSETQY
d_call: NA; v_call: TRBV30; j_call: TRBJ2-7; cdr3_aa: AWSPEPGTKGTYEQY
d_call: TRBD1; v_call: TRBV12-3/TRBV12-4; j_call: TRBJ1-5; cdr3_aa: ASSKTGIGNQPQH
d_call: NA; v_call: TRBV6-2/TRBV6-3; j_call: TRBJ2-7; cdr3_aa: ASSSDRDWRYEQY
d_call: NA; v_call: TRBV28; j_call: TRBJ1-5; cdr3_aa: ASSSPPPGLPSTYYTVRQPQH
d_call: NA; v_call: TRBV14; j_call: TRBJ2-3; cdr3_aa: ASSQVGGLVTDTQY
d_call: NA; v_call: TRBV5-1; j_call: TRBJ2-2; cdr3_aa: ASKLTVQNTGELF
d_call: TRBD1; v_call: TRBV6-1; j_call: TRBJ1-1; cdr3_aa: ASTGTVNTEAF
d_call: TRBD1; v_call: TRBV2; j_call: TRBJ2-1; cdr3_aa: ASSHVTGDEGYNEQF
d_call: NA; v_call: TRBV18; j_call: TRBJ2-7; cdr3_aa: ASSPLLDEQY
d_call: NA; v_call: TRBV7-6; j_call: TRBJ2-5; cdr3_aa: ASSGRLVREKETQY
d_call: TRBD2; v_call: TRBV27; j_call: TRBJ2-5; cdr3_aa: ASRGVASGSLAETQY
d_call: NA; v_call: TRBV29-1; j_call: TRBJ2-5; cdr3_aa: SVAKRGETQY
d_call: NA; v_call: TRBV5-1; j_call: TRBJ2-5; cdr3_aa: ASSRLGGLQETQY
d_call: TRBD1; v_call: TRBV27; j_call: TRBJ2-7; cdr3_aa: ASSRRNPGQGASYEQY
d_call: TRBD2; v_call: TRBV20-1; j_call: TRBJ2-5; cdr3_aa: SARDLALAEETQY
d_call: NA; v_call: TRBV7-2; j_call: TRBJ2-7; cdr3_aa: ASSLHWGHLYEQY
d_call: TRBD1; v_call: TRBV30; j_call: TRBJ2-2; cdr3_aa: AWSVLRTGNTGELF
d_call: TRBD1; v_call: TRBV29-1; j_call: TRBJ2-7; cdr3_aa: SVEDGQATYEQY
d_call: TRBD2; v_call: TRBV20-1; j_call: TRBJ2-2; cdr3_aa: SASARLAGPLGELF
d_call: NA; v_call: TRBV10-3; j_call: TRBJ2-7; cdr3_aa: ATATGSPEQY
d_call: TRBD2; v_call: TRBV12-3/TRBV12-4; j_call: TRBJ2-3; cdr3_aa: ASSFGGSPTDTQY
d_call: NA; v_call: TRBV11-2; j_call: TRBJ2-3; cdr3_aa: ASSLAGADTQY
d_call: NA; v_call: TRBV11-3; j_call: TRBJ2-2; cdr3_aa: ASSPIRGPNTGELF
d_call: NA; v_call: TRBV27; j_call: TRBJ2-7; cdr3_aa: ASRGLLTTYEQY
d_call: TRBD2; v_call: TRBV6-2/TRBV6-3; j_call: TRBJ2-1; cdr3_aa: ASSYRLAGYNEQF
d_call: NA; v_call: TRBV5-1; j_call: TRBJ2-1; cdr3_aa: ASSLGSSSNNEQF
d_call: NA; v_call: TRBV12-3/TRBV12-4; j_call: TRBJ1-1; cdr3_aa: ASSGLTGLNTEAF
d_call: TRBD1; v_call: TRBV6-6; j_call: TRBJ2-3; cdr3_aa: ASSYRTGGADTQY
d_call: NA; v_call: TRBV10-3; j_call: TRBJ1-2; cdr3_aa: AIKGDKQGYT
d_call: NA; v_call: TRBV2; j_call: TRBJ1-2; cdr3_aa: ASSDEGSNYGYT
d_call: NA; v_call: TRBV10-3; j_call: TRBJ2-3; cdr3_aa: AIREDADTQY
d_call: NA; v_call: TRBV20-1; j_call: TRBJ2-2; cdr3_aa: SARDSGAGTGELF
d_call: NA; v_call: TRBV27; j_call: TRBJ2-2; cdr3_aa: ASSLTWLGELF
d_call: NA; v_call: TRBV3-1; j_call: TRBJ2-1; cdr3_aa: ASSQGGLSSYNEQF
d_call: TRBD1; v_call: TRBV6-1; j_call: TRBJ1-5; cdr3_aa: ASTDGQGGGEPQH
d_call: TRBD1; v_call: TRBV6-2/TRBV6-3; j_call: TRBJ1-1; cdr3_aa: ASSYGGQVNTEAF
d_call: NA; v_call: TRBV7-3; j_call: TRBJ2-1; cdr3_aa: ASSPTSDNEQF